The TCR beta chain under discussion was sequenced for a study of tumor and adjacent non-tumor tissue in lung cancer. Across the whole study: Some 4.1 million productive TCRbeta reads were obtained per sample on average.

Regarding the study as a whole: Tumor repertoires had a smaller top 100 clone share than normal lung. Tumor TCR diversity, when higher, was linked to shorter survival.

The CDR3 extends over 14 amino acids. CDR1 is SGHNT and CDR2 is YYREEE in the germline V gene (reference sequence). A modified ARM-PCR protocol with three rounds of nested PCR amplified TCRbeta. From the multiplex PCR reads, TCRdb called clonotypes with MiXCR, one entry per CDR3 protein. The sample has about 200,000 distinct CDR3 sequences; roughly 70% are singletons. In regard to this clonotype: What it recognizes is unknown. The junction does not match germline at one end; this may be a read error.

No cell sorting was done before RNA was extracted from the tissue. Between August and November 2014, newly diagnosed, chemotherapy-naive lung cancer patients underwent thoracic surgery in China. The TCR comes from a man aged 55 to 70 with non-small cell lung cancer. The chain recombines TRBV5-4 with TRBJ2-2, with D perhaps TRBD2 (6 bases). What was sequenced was lung tumor tissue. The CDR3 sequence: CASSPTSATEELFF. The CDR3 DNA sequence: TGTGCCAGCAGCCCGACTAGTGCCACCGAGGAGCTGTTTTTT.